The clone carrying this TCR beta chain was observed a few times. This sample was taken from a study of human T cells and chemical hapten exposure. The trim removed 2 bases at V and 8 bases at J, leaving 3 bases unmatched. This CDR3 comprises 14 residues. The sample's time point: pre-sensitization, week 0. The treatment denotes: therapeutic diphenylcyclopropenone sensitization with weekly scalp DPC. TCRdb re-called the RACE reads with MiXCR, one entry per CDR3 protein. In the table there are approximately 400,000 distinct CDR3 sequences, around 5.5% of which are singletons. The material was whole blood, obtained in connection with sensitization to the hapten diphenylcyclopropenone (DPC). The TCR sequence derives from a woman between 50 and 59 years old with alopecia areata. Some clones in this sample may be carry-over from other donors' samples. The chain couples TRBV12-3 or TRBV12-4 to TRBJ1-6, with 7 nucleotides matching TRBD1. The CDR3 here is CASSLNRGHSPLHF. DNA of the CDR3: TGTGCCAGCAGTTTAAACAGGGGTCATTCACCCCTCCACTTT.